The 17 T cell receptor beta chains below come from one sample, sequenced in a study of cytomegalovirus exposure and HLA in healthy donors. PCR primers comprised 60 Vbeta and 13 Jbeta primers. Clones were sequenced by immunoSEQ multiplex PCR, and TCRdb holds only the in-frame ones, with some missing. This specimen shows about 51,000 clones; the ten leading clones hold about 2.5%. The sample taken for sequencing was PBMCs. The receptors shown here come from a female donor in good health and CMV-seronegative.

This chain joins TRBV29-1 and TRBJ1-1; TRBD1 agrees at 8 bases. Germline V gives CDR1 SQVTM, CDR2 ANQGSEA. The CDR3 totals 12 residues. V was pared by 7 bases and J by 4 bases, with 5 bases of the junction left unmatched. The CDR3: CSGRGRGTEAFF. CDR3 sequence (DNA): TGCAGCGGCAGGGGGCGAGGCACTGAAGCTTTCTTT.

The V and J genes are TRBV5-4 and TRBJ1-4; TRBD1 agrees at 7 bases. V was clipped by 4 bases and J by 7 bases; unmatched bases: 10. The germline CDR1 and CDR2 sequences are SGHNT and YYREEE (reference sequence). The CDR3 consists of 15 residues. The CDR3 sequence is CASSTTGTAIEKLFF. The CDR3 nucleotides read TGTGCCAGCAGCACCACCGGGACAGCGATTGAAAAACTGTTTTTT.

The rearrangement uses TRBV30 and TRBJ1-2; D is unclear. V was pared by 6 bases and J by 1 base, with 15 bases between. There are 14 residues in the CDR3. Germline CDR1 and CDR2: GTSNPN and SVGIG (reference sequence). DNA for the CDR3: TGTGCCTGTCCTAGGAACTTCCTTAACTATGGCTACACCTTC. Amino acid sequence: CACPRNFLNYGYTF.

V usage is TRBV9 and J usage is TRBJ2-2; 9 nucleotides line up with TRBD1. Looked up from germline, CDR1 is SGDLS and CDR2 is YYNGEE. The J segment lost 5 bases and the V segment lost 7 bases, leaving 3 bases of the junction unmatched. The length of the CDR3 is 13 residues. The CDR3 region is CASSGQGTGELFF. The CDR3 nucleotides are TGTGCCAGCTCCGGACAGGGGACCGGGGAGCTGTTTTTT.

This sequence joins TRBV7-9 and TRBJ2-1; the D gene is possibly TRBD1 (6 bases). Trimming stripped 5 bases from V and 6 bases from J, with 11 bases between. CDR3 length: 13 residues. Per the germline V gene, CDR1 is SEHNR and CDR2 is FQNEAQ (reference sequence). CDR3 loop: CASSKEQGNEQFF. DNA for the CDR3: TGTGCCAGCAGCAAGGAACAGGGCAATGAGCAGTTCTTC. Drawing the rest from reference TRBV7-9 and TRBJ2-1, the complete variable domain is DTGVSQNPRHKITKRGQNVTFRCDPISEHNRLYWYRQTLGQGPEFLTYFQNEAQLEKSRLLSDRFSAERPKGSFSTLEIQRTEQGDSAMYLCASSKEQGNEQFFGPGTRLTVL.

This chain uses TRBV15 with TRBJ2-7, with 7 bases aligning to TRBD2. Trimming cost V 2 bases and J 2 bases; bases outside gene matches: 9. Germline V gene data show CDR1 as LNHNV and CDR2 as YYDKDF (reference sequence). CDR3 size: 16 residues. CDR3 DNA sequence: TGTGCCACCAGCAGACCGGGCTCTAGCGGTGCCTACGAGCAGTACTTC. Residues: CATSRPGSSGAYEQYF.

J is TRBJ1-4 and V is TRBV10-3; possibly TRBD1 for D (6 bases). Germline V CDR1 and CDR2: ENHRY, SYGVKD. Trimming took off 8 bases at V and 5 bases at J, with 12 bases between the two ends. This CDR3 has 13 residues. The CDR3 DNA follows: TGTGCCATCCGGACAGAGACAAATGAAAAACTGTTTTTT. Translation gives CAIRTETNEKLFF.

The V gene is TRBV5-1, the J gene TRBJ2-7; TRBD1 agrees at 11 bases. Germline V gives CDR1 SGHRS, CDR2 YFSETQ. J was trimmed by 7 bases and V by 1 base; bases with no gene match: 7. The CDR3 loop spans 15 amino acids. The CDR3 protein is CASSLTGQGVREQYF. As DNA, the CDR3 is TGCGCCAGCAGCTTGACGGGACAGGGGGTCAGGGAGCAGTACTTC.

The chain employs TRBV7-9 and TRBJ2-7, with 9 bases matching TRBD1. V lost 4 bases and J lost 2; bases outside the gene matches: 6. The CDR3 is made up of 15 amino acids. Germline lookup yields CDR1 SEHNR and CDR2 FQNEAQ (reference sequence). The CDR3 DNA reads as TGTGCCAGCAGCTCGGGACAGGGTGGGCCCTACGAGCAGTACTTC. Protein sequence: CASSSGQGGPYEQYF.

The chain joins TRBV5-1 to TRBJ2-7; D possibly corresponds to TRBD1 (6 bases). This CDR3 has 16 residues. Germline CDR1 and CDR2: SGHRS and YFSETQ. Trimming left V 3 bases short and J 2 bases short, with 18 bases between. DNA of the CDR3: TGCGCCAGCAGCTACCAAACCGGGACACCTACCTACGAGCAGTACTTC. This gives the protein CASSYQTGTPTYEQYF.

The chain employs TRBV7-9 and TRBJ2-7; 7 bases map to TRBD1. CDR1 is SEHNR, CDR2 FQNEAQ, per germline (reference sequence). After removal of 1 base from V and 4 bases from J, the junction contained 1 base not matched to a gene. There are 13 residues in the CDR3. In DNA, the CDR3 is TGTGCCAGCAGCTTAGACAGGGGATACGAGCAGTACTTC. The encoded protein is CASSLDRGYEQYF. The complete variable domain, with remaining parts taken from reference TRBV7-9 and TRBJ2-7, reads DTGVSQNPRHKITKRGQNVTFRCDPISEHNRLYWYRQTLGQGPEFLTYFQNEAQLEKSRLLSDRFSAERPKGSFSTLEIQRTEQGDSAMYLCASSLDRGYEQYFGPGTRLTVT.

V usage is TRBV6-6 and J usage is TRBJ1-6; D is uncertain. Germline CDR1 reads MNHNY; CDR2 reads SVGAGI (reference sequence). The CDR3 consists of 14 residues. V dropped 6 bases and J dropped 8 bases, with 14 bases sitting between them. The CDR3 nucleotides are TGTGCCAGCAGGTTCGCAATCGGGGATTCACCCCTCCACTTT. This encodes CASRFAIGDSPLHF.

The chain has TRBV15 and TRBJ2-5; 11 nucleotides align to TRBD2. V was pared by 0 bases and J by 4 bases, with 4 bases of the junction left unmatched. The germline CDR1 and CDR2 sequences are LNHNV and YYDKDF (reference sequence). This CDR3 spans 16 amino acids. The CDR3 is CATSRDLGLAGETQYF. In nucleotides, the CDR3 is TGTGCCACCAGCAGAGATTTAGGACTAGCGGGAGAGACCCAGTACTTC.

The chain employs TRBV6-4 and TRBJ2-1; 9 bases map to TRBD2. There are 15 residues in the CDR3. Per the germline V gene, CDR1 is MRHNA and CDR2 is SNTAGT. Trimming at V came to 2 bases and at J to 1 base, leaving 0 bases not matched to a gene. The chain's CDR3 is CASSDLAGSYNEQFF. CDR3 coding DNA: TGTGCCAGCAGTGACCTAGCGGGGTCCTACAATGAGCAGTTCTTC.

This chain uses TRBV10-3 with TRBJ2-1; tentatively, D is TRBD2 (5 bases). Trimming stripped 1 base from V and 6 bases from J, with 10 bases between. The CDR3 is 14 residues long. Germline V gene lookup returns CDR1 ENHRY and CDR2 SYGVKD. The CDR3 nucleotides read TGTGCCATCAGTGAGTTAGGGAGCAGCAATGAGCAGTTCTTC. This translates into CAISELGSSNEQFF.

V and J are TRBV4-3 and TRBJ1-5; tentative D call: TRBD1 (5 bases). V lost 1 base, J lost 7 bases, and 14 bases lay in between. Germline CDR1 reads LGHNA; CDR2 reads YSLEER. The CDR3 runs to 15 residues. The DNA of the CDR3 is TGCGCCAGCAGCCAAGCACCGGGGGAACGACAGCCCCAGCATTTT. This sequence encodes CASSQAPGERQPQHF.

The chain links TRBV4-1 to TRBJ1-5, with 7 bases identical to TRBD1. The CDR3 spans 16 residues. The germline V gene encodes CDR1 MGHRA and CDR2 YSYEKL. V trimming: 4 bases; J trimming: 2 bases; junction bases outside the gene matches: 8. CDR3 amino acids: CASSPQQGSGNQPQHF. Here the CDR3 DNA reads TGCGCCAGCAGCCCCCAACAGGGGTCGGGCAATCAGCCCCAGCATTTT.